This T cell receptor beta chain is from a study of beta chain features in type 1 diabetes. Study outcomes and limitations: The study found moderately but significantly shorter TCRB CDR3s in all four CD4+ subsets of Type 1 diabetes patients.

Expressed TCRB transcripts got sequenced, as all isolated RNA was reverse transcribed. Profiled with immunoSEQ multiplex PCR; TCRdb holds only in-frame clones, not every one. The sample lists about 160,000 clones, roughly 60% occurring once. In the case of this clone: Its antigen is unidentified. The junction differs from germline at one of its ends, possibly a read error.

The germline V gene encodes CDR1 SQVTM and CDR2 ANQGSEA. The CDR3 has 15 residues. Sorted populations all had greater than 95% purity. The sequence was obtained from a man aged 30 to 39 with type 1 diabetes. The J gene is TRBJ1-1, the V gene TRBV29-1, with 9 bases lining up with TRBD1. Sequenced: naive CD4+ T cells from blood. The CDR3 sequence is CSVGATGQGNAEAFF. DNA of the CDR3: TGCAGCGTGGGAGCTACTGGACAGGGGAACGCTGAAGCTTTCTTT.